The entry below describes one T cell receptor beta chain. The antigen remains unidentified. The data belong to a study of early T cells in non-severe SARS-CoV-2 infection. Study as a whole: Sequenced bulk RNA came from whole blood that was unsorted, and chains were unpaired. Study results and caveats: Sequences matched to VDJdb favored anti-spike CD8 responses, while private and CD4 specificities were missed.

Unique molecular identifiers were attached to individual cDNA molecules. TCRdb passed the 5' RACE reads through MiXCR, listing each CDR3 protein once. Counted here are about 25,000 distinct CDR3 sequences, about 5.5% occurring once; the ten biggest clones make up around 2.5%. This clonotype was obtained from an adult who was a healthcare worker with PCR-confirmed SARS-CoV-2 infection or an uninfected control (not recorded which). Input material: whole blood.

The CDR3: CASSPSSGGASGELFF. The CDR3 region has the DNA TGTGCCAGCAGCCCCTCTAGCGGGGGGGCGTCGGGGGAGCTGTTTTTT. V usage is TRBV7-2 and J usage is TRBJ2-2; 12 nucleotides line up with TRBD2. Looked up from germline, CDR1 is SGHTA and CDR2 is FQGNSA. The trim removed 5 bases at V and 8 bases at J, leaving 9 bases unmatched. The CDR3 is 16 residues long.